The source of this T cell receptor (beta chain) is a study of CD8+CD57+ T cells in acquired aplastic anemia. Whole-study context: Sorting CD4+ and CD8+ cells gave DNA averaging about 3.1 ug. Findings and limits, study-wide: With respect to CD8+ Simpson's diversity, patients and controls did not differ significantly. In common between the patients and the controls were around 29 CD8+ CDR3 sequences.

TCR beta VDJ and CDR3 were profiled, and genomic DNA was the template. TCRdb called the reads again in MiXCR, with one record for every CDR3 protein. The data contain some 180,000 distinct CDR3 sequences, about three fifths of them singletons. Patients picked for sequencing had shown CD8+CD57+ cell expansion detected by flow cytometry. The diagnosis in all patients was severe acquired aplastic anemia. The CDR3 has 16 residues. The V and J ends lost 0 bases and 3 bases respectively, with 12 bases between them. Germline CDR1 SEHNR, CDR2 FQNEAQ (reference sequence). A note on this clonotype: The antigen remains unidentified.

The V call is TRBV7-9, the J call TRBJ2-1; tentative D call: TRBD2 (6 bases). Input material: sorted CD4+, CD8+, or CD8+CD57+ T cells (not recorded which) from PBMCs. This sequence originates from a human donor with aplastic anemia. The CDR3 region is CASSLAGGKVYNEQFF. DNA for the CDR3: TGTGCCAGCAGCTTAGCGGGGGGAAAGGTCTACAATGAGCAGTTCTTC.